This entry is about one T cell receptor beta chain. Antigen unknown. The entry originates in a study of blood T cells in healthy people across ages. Study-level results: Those diversity estimates obtained from one million T cells were thought to be underestimates. The unknown donor CMV status may have confounded expanded clonotype changes.

Together with a sample-barcoded 5' primer, a J-beta primer mix was included in a second PCR lasting roughly 6 to 12 cycles. Via MiXCR, TCRdb re-called the 5' RACE reads, giving one row per CDR3 protein. The sample has approximately 800,000 distinct CDR3 sequences; roughly 24% are singletons. Trimming took off 6 bases at V and 6 bases at J, with 5 bases between the two ends. CDR1 is MNHEY and CDR2 is SVGAGI in the germline V gene. The CDR3 has 11 residues. These data were likewise used in another study, on T cells of mothers and their children. Per that paper: It was through the M1S primer of the second PCR that sample barcodes and 2-4 random nucleotides were added.

The sequenced sample consisted of blood. The chain has TRBV6-5 and TRBJ2-2; D is unclear. The source of this sequence is a boy between 10 and 17 years old in good health. As DNA, the CDR3 is TGTGCCAGCAGAGTGGCCGGGGAGCTGTTTTTT. Residues: CASRVAGELFF.